These T cell receptor beta chains were read from a single sample in a study of identical twins. TCRdb analysed the 5' RACE reads with MiXCR anew, one entry per CDR3 protein. The repertoire has around 670,000 distinct CDR3 sequences, around 6% of them found once; the top ten carry 1.5% to 2%. Sequencing was performed on naive T cells sorted from blood. The receptors here all came from a man younger than 35 in good health. CDR3s include the opening cysteine and the closing phenylalanine or tryptophan. Each record gives: clone size, J gene, V gene, D gene, CDR3 DNA, CDR3 protein. A D gene is named only where the DNA matches it firmly. Clone size is shown for a subset of rows, as once, few, many or a class of expanded clone.

clone_size: few
j_call: TRBJ1-1
v_call: TRBV5-1
d_call: TRBD1
cdr3_nt: TGCGCCAGCAGCCAGTTGGCGACAGGGGAGAACACTGAAGCTTTCTTT
cdr3_aa: CASSQLATGENTEAFF

clone_size: -
j_call: TRBJ2-7
v_call: TRBV25-1
d_call: TRBD1
cdr3_nt: TGTGCCAGCAGTGAATGGGGACAGAACTACGAGCAGTACTTC
cdr3_aa: CASSEWGQNYEQYF

clone_size: many
j_call: TRBJ2-7
v_call: TRBV29-1
d_call: TRBD1
cdr3_nt: TGCAGCGCGGGAAGGGACAGGGCGGGCGAGCAGTACTTC
cdr3_aa: CSAGRDRAGEQYF

clone_size: many
j_call: TRBJ2-7
v_call: TRBV6-5
d_call: -
cdr3_nt: TGTGCCAGCAGTTACTCGGGCAACTACGAGCAGTACTTC
cdr3_aa: CASSYSGNYEQYF

clone_size: many
j_call: TRBJ2-1
v_call: TRBV5-1
d_call: -
cdr3_nt: TGCGCCAGCAGCCTAAGGGACGGCTTAGGTGAGCAGTTCTTC
cdr3_aa: CASSLRDGLGEQFF

clone_size: -
j_call: TRBJ1-3
v_call: TRBV7-2
d_call: -
cdr3_nt: TGTGCCAGCAGCCGGAGAAACACCATATATTTT
cdr3_aa: CASSRRNTIYF

clone_size: few
j_call: TRBJ1-2
v_call: TRBV20-1
d_call: -
cdr3_nt: TGCAGTGCTATTTCGGGGGCTAACTATGGCTACACCTTC
cdr3_aa: CSAISGANYGYTF

clone_size: many
j_call: TRBJ2-2
v_call: TRBV6-1
d_call: TRBD2
cdr3_nt: TGTGCCAGCACCTATTCCGGACTAGCGACGAACACCGGGGAGCTGTTTTTT
cdr3_aa: CASTYSGLATNTGELFF

clone_size: -
j_call: TRBJ1-5
v_call: TRBV2
d_call: -
cdr3_nt: TGTGCCAGCAGTGAATCGGCAGGGAGAAATCAGCCCCAGCATTTT
cdr3_aa: CASSESAGRNQPQHF

clone_size: -
j_call: TRBJ1-4
v_call: TRBV7-9
d_call: -
cdr3_nt: TGTGCCAGCAGCCTCTCACAGGTCCCAAATGAAAAACTGTTTTTT
cdr3_aa: CASSLSQVPNEKLFF

clone_size: few
j_call: TRBJ1-5
v_call: TRBV28
d_call: TRBD1
cdr3_nt: TGTGCCAGCAGTTTACGGTGGGACAGCATCAATCAGCCCCAGCATTTT
cdr3_aa: CASSLRWDSINQPQHF

clone_size: few
j_call: TRBJ2-3
v_call: TRBV7-2
d_call: -
cdr3_nt: TGTGCCAGCAGCTCAACCCCGCAAGGGGTGGCCGGCGCGCAGTATTTT
cdr3_aa: CASSSTPQGVAGAQYF

clone_size: many
j_call: TRBJ2-5
v_call: TRBV12-3/TRBV12-4
d_call: -
cdr3_nt: TGTGCCAGCAGTTCTGAACGGTCAGGACAAGAGACCCAGTACTTC
cdr3_aa: CASSSERSGQETQYF

clone_size: many
j_call: TRBJ2-7
v_call: TRBV19
d_call: TRBD2
cdr3_nt: TGTGCCACCCTATCCACGTCGGGGGGGCGCGGGATCGAGCAGTACTTC
cdr3_aa: CATLSTSGGRGIEQYF

clone_size: many
j_call: TRBJ2-1
v_call: TRBV20-1
d_call: -
cdr3_nt: TGCAGTGCTAGAGATAGGAGGGCCCTCGACAGATACAATGAGCAGTTCTTC
cdr3_aa: CSARDRRALDRYNEQFF

clone_size: once
j_call: TRBJ2-6
v_call: TRBV7-8
d_call: -
cdr3_nt: TGTGCCAGCAGCTTAGCTCGTCAGCCCGACTCTGGGGCCAACGTCCTGACTTTC
cdr3_aa: CASSLARQPDSGANVLTF

clone_size: many
j_call: TRBJ2-1
v_call: TRBV27
d_call: -
cdr3_nt: TGTGCCAGCAGTTTCGGGCCTCGATGGTTCTTC
cdr3_aa: CASSFGPRWFF

clone_size: few
j_call: TRBJ2-5
v_call: TRBV9
d_call: -
cdr3_nt: TGTGCCAGCAGCGTTGGGGCAGGCAGGGAGACCCAGTACTTC
cdr3_aa: CASSVGAGRETQYF

clone_size: few
j_call: TRBJ2-3
v_call: TRBV4-3
d_call: -
cdr3_nt: TGCGCCAGCAGCCAAGATCGGGTCCGAATTATCACAGATACGCAGTATTTT
cdr3_aa: CASSQDRVRIITDTQYF

clone_size: many
j_call: TRBJ2-3
v_call: TRBV28
d_call: TRBD1
cdr3_nt: TGTGCCAGCAGTTTCGACCTCGGGACAGGGCCGGATACGCAGTATTTT
cdr3_aa: CASSFDLGTGPDTQYF

clone_size: few
j_call: TRBJ2-1
v_call: TRBV6-1
d_call: -
cdr3_nt: TGTGCCAGCAGTGAAGGGACATACAATGAGCAGTTCTTC
cdr3_aa: CASSEGTYNEQFF

clone_size: few
j_call: TRBJ2-3
v_call: TRBV3-1
d_call: TRBD2
cdr3_nt: TGTGCCAGCAGCCGCGGACTAGCGGGGAGCGGGGCAGATACGCAGTATTTT
cdr3_aa: CASSRGLAGSGADTQYF

clone_size: many
j_call: TRBJ2-3
v_call: TRBV12-3/TRBV12-4
d_call: TRBD1
cdr3_nt: TGTGCCAGCAGTTTGTCAGGGGGTCTCGGCACAGATACGCAGTATTTT
cdr3_aa: CASSLSGGLGTDTQYF

clone_size: many
j_call: TRBJ1-1
v_call: TRBV29-1
d_call: -
cdr3_nt: TGCAGCAATCTGCTGAACACTGAAGCTTTCTTT
cdr3_aa: CSNLLNTEAFF

clone_size: many
j_call: TRBJ2-1
v_call: TRBV6-2/TRBV6-3
d_call: -
cdr3_nt: TGTGCCGATGAAACGGGGCGGGAAGGAAACAATGAGCAGTTCTTC
cdr3_aa: CADETGREGNNEQFF

clone_size: -
j_call: TRBJ2-7
v_call: TRBV12-5
d_call: TRBD1
cdr3_nt: TGTGCTAGTGGTTTGAGGTCTAGGGGGCTCCTCAACTTC
cdr3_aa: CASGLRSRGLLNF

clone_size: -
j_call: TRBJ2-4
v_call: TRBV12-3/TRBV12-4
d_call: -
cdr3_nt: TGTGCCAGCAGTGATCGCTTGGACATTCAGTACTTC
cdr3_aa: CASSDRLDIQYF

clone_size: -
j_call: TRBJ2-1
v_call: TRBV11-3
d_call: -
cdr3_nt: TGTGCCAGCAGTCCGCGGCCGACACTCTACAATGAGCAGTTCTTC
cdr3_aa: CASSPRPTLYNEQFF

clone_size: many
j_call: TRBJ2-1
v_call: TRBV20-1
d_call: TRBD2
cdr3_nt: TGCAGTGCTAGACCAAAACTAGCGGGCCCCTACAATGAGCAGTTCTTC
cdr3_aa: CSARPKLAGPYNEQFF

clone_size: few
j_call: TRBJ2-7
v_call: TRBV20-1
d_call: TRBD2
cdr3_nt: TGCAGTGCTAGTTTTAGCGGGAGTCGGGTGTACGAGCAGTACTTC
cdr3_aa: CSASFSGSRVYEQYF

clone_size: many
j_call: TRBJ2-5
v_call: TRBV12-3/TRBV12-4
d_call: TRBD2
cdr3_nt: TGTGCCAGCAGTTTAGTGGGTGGGGGGGTGATACAAGAGACCCAGTACTTC
cdr3_aa: CASSLVGGGVIQETQYF

clone_size: few
j_call: TRBJ1-2
v_call: TRBV11-1
d_call: -
cdr3_nt: TGTGCCAGCAGTCCCCGGATATTTGGTCACGCCCTGAACTATGGCTACACCTTC
cdr3_aa: CASSPRIFGHALNYGYTF

clone_size: few
j_call: TRBJ2-7
v_call: TRBV10-3
d_call: TRBD1
cdr3_nt: TGTGCCATCGTACGGGACAGGGGGGCAGGCGAGCAGTACTTC
cdr3_aa: CAIVRDRGAGEQYF

clone_size: many
j_call: TRBJ2-3
v_call: TRBV12-3/TRBV12-4
d_call: -
cdr3_nt: TGTGCCAGCAGCCCAGCACCTAGCACAGATACGCAGTATTTT
cdr3_aa: CASSPAPSTDTQYF

clone_size: -
j_call: TRBJ2-5
v_call: TRBV20-1
d_call: -
cdr3_nt: TGCAGTGCGGAGAAGGGGGAGACCCAGTACTTC
cdr3_aa: CSAEKGETQYF

clone_size: few
j_call: TRBJ2-2
v_call: TRBV27
d_call: -
cdr3_nt: TGTGCCAGTACCCTCGCACCCTTTAGACAAACAAAGGAGCTGTTTTTT
cdr3_aa: CASTLAPFRQTKELFF